What follows are 21 T cell receptor beta chains derived from one specimen sequenced in a study of persistence of HIV-infected CD4 T cells. Which antigens these TCRs recognize remains unknown. This was the immunoSEQ version 4 assay in survey mode. The protocol was immunoSEQ multiplex PCR, while the TCRdb copy is restricted to in-frame clones and leaves out a portion. The sample has just under 65,000 clones, about four fifths seen once. The stimulus was an HIV-1 Gag 15-mer peptide pool, about 1 ug/peptide/mL. Memory cells lacking CD40L and CD69 with high CD45RO were sorted. The specimen comprised CD4+ T cells sorted from PBMCs after 18-hour stimulation, sampled from a patient who received antiretroviral therapy. These receptor sequences come from an adult man with HIV who was CMV-seropositive.

The rearrangement uses TRBV15 and TRBJ1-6; TRBD1 agrees at 11 bases. J was trimmed by 9 bases and V by 4 bases; bases with no gene match: 5. Germline-derived CDR1 and CDR2 are LNHNV and YYDKDF (reference sequence). The CDR3 is 15 residues long. DNA of the CDR3: TGTGCCACCAGCACTCGGACAGGGGGCGGTTCACCCCTCCACTTT. Translated, it gives CATSTRTGGGSPLHF.

The V gene is TRBV28, the J gene TRBJ2-7; 7 bases agree with TRBD2. V dropped 5 bases and J dropped 3; count of bases not matched to a gene: 10. Germline V CDR1 and CDR2: MDHEN, SYDVKM. The CDR3 consists of 15 residues. The CDR3 region is CASSDAAGTNYEQYF. Here the CDR3 DNA reads TGTGCCAGCAGTGATGCCGCCGGGACTAACTACGAGCAGTACTTC.

This clone was counted between two and nine times. The chain uses TRBV10-2 and TRBJ1-5; no clear D. CDR1 is WSHSY, CDR2 SAAADI, per germline. This CDR3 has 13 residues. Trimming took 4 bases from V and 3 from J, leaving 7 bases between them. DNA of the CDR3: TGCGCCAGCAGTGCTACGGACAATCAGCCCCAGCATTTT. Translating gives CASSATDNQPQHF.

The chain recombines TRBV5-5 with TRBJ2-2, with D unclear. Trimming took 4 bases from V and 3 from J, leaving 7 bases between them. CDR1 is SGHKS, CDR2 YYEKEE, per germline (reference sequence). The CDR3 is made up of 13 amino acids. The CDR3 loop is CASSQEYTGELFF. CDR3 DNA sequence: TGTGCCAGCAGCCAGGAGTACACCGGGGAGCTGTTTTTT.

This clone was seen a few times. The chain recombines TRBV5-1 with TRBJ2-3; TRBD2 might be the D (8 bases). The CDR3 sequence is 14 residues long. Trimming took off 6 bases at V and 5 bases at J, with 16 bases between the two ends. Germline assignment: CDR1 SGHRS and CDR2 YFSETQ. CDR3 DNA: TGCGCCAGCACCGGGAGGGGGCGCGGAGATACGCAGTATTTT. It yields the protein CASTGRGRGDTQYF.

This clone was seen a few times. The chain employs TRBV5-1 and TRBJ1-1; D uncertain. The germline V gene has CDR1 SGHRS and CDR2 YFSETQ. Trimming took off 2 bases at V and 1 base at J, with 6 bases between the two ends. This CDR3 contains 13 residues. CDR3 bases: TGCGCCAGCAGCTTTAGGCCGAACACTGAAGCTTTCTTT. It translates to CASSFRPNTEAFF.

The CDR3 protein is CASSQAVGRVGAATNEKLFF. The CDR3 region has the DNA TGCGCCAGCAGCCAAGCGGTAGGGAGGGTTGGAGCTGCAACTAATGAAAAACTGTTTTTT. The chain recombines TRBV4-1 with TRBJ1-4; D is unresolved. There are 20 residues in the CDR3. Trimming removed 1 base from V and 0 bases from J, with 21 bases in between. The V gene's germline CDR1 is MGHRA and CDR2 YSYEKL.

The chain uses TRBV29-1 and TRBJ2-7, with 8 bases that match TRBD1. The CDR3 has 14 residues. Per germline, CDR1 SQVTM and CDR2 ANQGSEA. Germline trimming cut 4 bases from V and 10 bases from J; bases unmatched to any gene: 15. CDR3 amino acids: CSVVPAGTTGGQYF. In DNA, the CDR3 is TGCAGCGTTGTCCCGGCCGGAACTACAGGGGGACAGTACTTC.

The CDR3 sequence: CASSEPLGGGSGNTIYF. Written as DNA, the CDR3 is TGCGCCAGCAGTGAGCCCCTGGGGGGGGGCTCTGGAAACACCATATATTTT. V is TRBV10-2 and J is TRBJ1-3; tentatively, D is TRBD1 (5 bases). Germline CDR1 is WSHSY and CDR2 is SAAADI. This CDR3 has 17 amino acids. V lost 2 bases, J lost 0 bases, and 14 bases lay in between.

This chain joins TRBV19 and TRBJ2-7; D remains ambiguous. V was pared by 3 bases and J by 4 bases, with 10 bases between. The CDR3 is 13 residues long. Germline CDR1 LNHDA, CDR2 SQIVND (reference sequence). This CDR3 reads CASSMRGTYEQYF. The DNA for the CDR3 is TGTGCCAGTAGTATGAGAGGAACTTACGAGCAGTACTTC.

A single count supports this clone. CDR3 protein: CASSYSGTGRTGELFF. The CDR3 DNA is TGTGCCAGCAGTTACTCCGGGACAGGGCGAACCGGGGAGCTGTTTTTT. This chain uses TRBV6-5 with TRBJ2-2; 9 positions agree with TRBD1. V was pared by 0 bases and J by 5 bases, with 4 bases of the junction left unmatched. Germline CDR1 MNHEY, CDR2 SVGAGI. This CDR3 comprises 16 residues.

The rearrangement joins TRBV6-5 to TRBJ1-5; maybe TRBD1 (5 bases). V lost 0 bases to trimming and J lost 5 bases, with 5 bases between them. Germline V gives CDR1 MNHEY, CDR2 SVGAGI. CDR3 length: 13 amino acids. In DNA form, the CDR3 reads TGTGCCAGCAGTTACTCAGGGGATCAGCCCCAGCATTTT. This codes for CASSYSGDQPQHF.

The rearrangement joins TRBV19 to TRBJ1-1; no firm D call. Trimming removed 5 bases at V and 3 bases at J, with 16 bases between. This CDR3 spans 15 amino acids. Looked up from germline, CDR1 is LNHDA and CDR2 is SQIVND (reference sequence). This CDR3 is CASSSGPTGDTEAFF. The CDR3, as DNA: TGTGCCAGTAGTTCAGGCCCTACCGGGGACACTGAAGCTTTCTTT. The full variable domain, with the rest looked up from reference TRBV19 and TRBJ1-1, is DGGITQSPKYLFRKEGQNVTLSCEQNLNHDAMYWYRQDPGQGLRLIYYSQIVNDFQKGDIAEGYSVSREKKESFPLTVTSAQKNPTAFYLCASSSGPTGDTEAFFGQGTRLTVV.

The V and J genes are TRBV18 and TRBJ2-7, with TRBD1 identical over 9 bases. The CDR3 contains 15 residues. After removal of 3 bases from V and 4 bases from J, the junction contained 7 bases not matched to a gene. Germline V lookup: CDR1 KGHSH, CDR2 LQKENI. This CDR3 reads CASSPDGTGRYEQYF. The CDR3 DNA reads TGTGCCAGCTCACCTGACGGGACAGGGAGGTACGAGCAGTACTTC.

The chain recombines TRBV7-8 with TRBJ1-1; a possible D gene is TRBD1 (6 bases). The germline V gene encodes CDR1 SGHVS and CDR2 FQNEAQ. The CDR3 runs 13 residues. V was shortened by 5 bases and J by 8 bases, with 15 bases between the two germline ends. In DNA form, the CDR3 reads TGTGCCAGCAGCCAACTCCAGGGGATGGAAGCTTTCTTT. Translation: CASSQLQGMEAFF.

The genes are TRBV18 and TRBJ1-2, with 7 bases matching TRBD1. V shed 5 bases, J shed 4 bases, and the junction held 10 bases outside the gene matches. This CDR3 contains 15 residues. Germline V gene data show CDR1 as KGHSH and CDR2 as LQKENI. The CDR3 is CASSTAAGGGYGYTF. DNA of the CDR3: TGTGCCAGCTCAACGGCGGCAGGGGGTGGCTATGGCTACACCTTC.

The chain couples TRBV2 to TRBJ1-5; D is unclear. The V end was cut by 2 bases, the J end by 2 bases, with 13 bases between. CDR1 is SNHLY and CDR2 is FYNNEI in the germline V gene. The CDR3 covers 16 residues. In DNA form, the CDR3 reads TGTGCCAGCAGTGAACGGATGATCACCGGCAATCAGCCCCAGCATTTT. Its translation is CASSERMITGNQPQHF. The variable domain in full, completed from reference TRBV2 and TRBJ1-5, reads EPEVTQTPSHQVTQMGQEVILRCVPISNHLYFYWYRQILGQKVEFLVSFYNNEISEKSEIFDDQFSVERPDGSNFTLKIRSTKLEDSAMYFCASSERMITGNQPQHFGDGTRLSIL.

The rearrangement links TRBV11-3 to TRBJ2-6; D gene ambiguous. Germline CDR1 is SGHNT and CDR2 is YENEEA. V lost 5 bases and J 0 bases, leaving 5 bases between the germline ends. The CDR3 covers 14 residues. The chain's CDR3 is CASSPYSGANVLTF. CDR3 nucleotide sequence: TGTGCCAGCAGCCCTTACTCTGGGGCCAACGTCCTGACTTTC.

The chain couples TRBV9 to TRBJ1-1; 10 nucleotides agree with TRBD1. The trim removed 0 bases at V and 1 base at J, leaving 3 bases unmatched. Germline CDR1 reads SGDLS; CDR2 reads YYNGEE. The CDR3 has 16 amino acids. DNA of the CDR3: TGTGCCAGCAGCGTAGGAGACAGGGGGCGGAACACTGAAGCTTTCTTT. This translates into CASSVGDRGRNTEAFF.

On this clone: It is unclear where the CDR3 begins or ends on the DNA, so no DNA is shown, and the CDR3 is as TCRdb lists it. V is TRBV7-2 and J is TRBJ1-2; the D call of TRBD1 is as the table states it, not checked on the DNA. From germline, CDR1 is SGHTA and CDR2 FQGNSA. The CDR3 length equals 15 residues, ends included. CDR3 protein: CASSLGWGQGAQGTF.

The V gene is TRBV27, the J gene TRBJ1-2; the match to TRBD1 covers 8 bases. Germline CDR1 and CDR2: MNHEY and SMNVEV (reference sequence). The CDR3 runs to 15 residues. V trimming: 3 bases; J trimming: 4 bases; junction bases outside the gene matches: 7. The CDR3 DNA reads as TGTGCCAGCAGTTTGGCGCCAACAGGGGGCTATGGCTACACCTTC. This sequence encodes CASSLAPTGGYGYTF.